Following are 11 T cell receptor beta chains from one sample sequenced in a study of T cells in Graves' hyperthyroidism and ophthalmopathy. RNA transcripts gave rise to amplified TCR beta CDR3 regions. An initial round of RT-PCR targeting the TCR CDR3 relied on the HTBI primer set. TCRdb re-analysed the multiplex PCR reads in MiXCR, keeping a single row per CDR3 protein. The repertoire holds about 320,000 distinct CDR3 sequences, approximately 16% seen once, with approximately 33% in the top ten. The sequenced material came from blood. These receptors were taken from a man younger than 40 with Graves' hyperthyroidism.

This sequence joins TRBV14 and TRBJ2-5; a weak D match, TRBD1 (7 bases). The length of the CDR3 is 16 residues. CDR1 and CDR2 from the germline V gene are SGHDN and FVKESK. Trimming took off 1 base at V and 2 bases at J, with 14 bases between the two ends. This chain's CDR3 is CASSQAAGGRQETQYF. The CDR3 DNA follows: TGTGCCAGCAGCCAAGCCGCAGGGGGGAGGCAAGAGACCCAGTACTTC.

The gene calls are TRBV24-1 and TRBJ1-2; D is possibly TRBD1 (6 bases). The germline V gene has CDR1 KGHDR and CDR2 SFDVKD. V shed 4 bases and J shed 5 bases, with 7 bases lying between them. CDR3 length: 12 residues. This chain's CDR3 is CATSEQGYGYTF. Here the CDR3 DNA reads TGTGCCACCAGTGAACAGGGTTATGGCTACACCTTC.

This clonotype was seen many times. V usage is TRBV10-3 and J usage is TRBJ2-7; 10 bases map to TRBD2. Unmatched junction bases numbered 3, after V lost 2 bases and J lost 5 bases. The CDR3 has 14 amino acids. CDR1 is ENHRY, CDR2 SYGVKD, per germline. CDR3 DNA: TGTGCCATCAGTGAGAGCGGGAGGGCCCACGAGCAGTACTTC. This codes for CAISESGRAHEQYF.

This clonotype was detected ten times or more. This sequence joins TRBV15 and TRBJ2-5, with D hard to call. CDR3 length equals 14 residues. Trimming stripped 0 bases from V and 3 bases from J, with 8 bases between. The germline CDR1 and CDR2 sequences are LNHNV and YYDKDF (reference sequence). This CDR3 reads CATSRDFDEETQYF. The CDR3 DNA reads TGTGCCACCAGCAGAGATTTCGACGAAGAGACCCAGTACTTC. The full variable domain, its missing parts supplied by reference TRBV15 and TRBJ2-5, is DAMVIQNPRYQVTQFGKPVTLSCSQTLNHNVMYWYQQKSSQAPKLLFHYYDKDFNNEADTPDNFQSRRPNTSFCFLDIRSPGLGDTAMYLCATSRDFDEETQYFGPGTRLLVL.

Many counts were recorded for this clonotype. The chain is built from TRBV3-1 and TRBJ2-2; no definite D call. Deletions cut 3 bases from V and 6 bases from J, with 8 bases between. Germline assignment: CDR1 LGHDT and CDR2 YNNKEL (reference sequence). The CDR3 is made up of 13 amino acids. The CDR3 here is CASSHPESGELFF. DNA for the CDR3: TGTGCCAGCAGCCACCCCGAATCCGGGGAGCTGTTTTTT.

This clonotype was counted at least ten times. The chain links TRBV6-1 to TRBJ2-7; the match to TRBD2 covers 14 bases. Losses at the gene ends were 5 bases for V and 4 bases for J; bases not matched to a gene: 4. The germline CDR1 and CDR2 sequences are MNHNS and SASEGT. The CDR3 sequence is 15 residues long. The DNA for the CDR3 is TGTGCCAGCAGTTACCGGACTAGCGGGAGGTACGAGCAGTACTTC. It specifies CASSYRTSGRYEQYF.

The CDR3 loop is CASSVGRSSYNEQFF. In DNA, the CDR3 is TGTGCCAGCAGCGTAGGCCGAAGCTCCTACAATGAGCAGTTCTTC. The chain employs TRBV9 and TRBJ2-1; D unresolved. CDR3 length: 15 amino acids. Germline CDR1 is SGDLS and CDR2 is YYNGEE. V dropped 0 bases and J dropped 0 bases, with 7 bases sitting between them.

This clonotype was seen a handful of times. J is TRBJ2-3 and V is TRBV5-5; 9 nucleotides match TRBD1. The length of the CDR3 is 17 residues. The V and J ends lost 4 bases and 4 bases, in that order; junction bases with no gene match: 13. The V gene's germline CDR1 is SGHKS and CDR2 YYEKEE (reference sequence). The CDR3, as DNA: TGTGCCAGCAGCAGCGGCGGGGAGGGGACAGGGCCAGATACGCAGTATTTT. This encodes CASSSGGEGTGPDTQYF.

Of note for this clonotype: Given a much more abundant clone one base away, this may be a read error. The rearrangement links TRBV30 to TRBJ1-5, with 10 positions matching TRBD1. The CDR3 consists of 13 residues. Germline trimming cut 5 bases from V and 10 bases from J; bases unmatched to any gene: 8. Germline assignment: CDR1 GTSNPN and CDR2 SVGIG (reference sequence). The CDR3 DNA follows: TGTGCCTGGGGTAGGGACAGGGGTTCTCCCCAGCATTTT. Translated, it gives CAWGRDRGSPQHF.

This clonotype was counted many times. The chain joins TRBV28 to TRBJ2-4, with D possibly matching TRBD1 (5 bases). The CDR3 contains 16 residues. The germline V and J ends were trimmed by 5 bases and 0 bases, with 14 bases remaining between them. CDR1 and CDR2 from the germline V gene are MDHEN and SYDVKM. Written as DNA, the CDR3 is TGTGCCAGCAGTCTTTCAGGGTTTCGAGCCAAAAACATTCAGTACTTC. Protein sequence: CASSLSGFRAKNIQYF.

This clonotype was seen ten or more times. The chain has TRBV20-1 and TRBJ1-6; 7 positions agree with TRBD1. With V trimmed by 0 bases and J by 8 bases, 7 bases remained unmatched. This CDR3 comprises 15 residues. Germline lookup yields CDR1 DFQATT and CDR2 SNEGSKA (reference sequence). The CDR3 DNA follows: TGCAGTGCTAGAGAACGACAGGGCCCCGATTCACCCCTCCACTTT. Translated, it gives CSARERQGPDSPLHF.